The clone carrying this T cell receptor (beta chain) was observed a handful of times. Antigen: not known. The data stem from a study of T-cell reconstitution after alpha-beta-depleted transplantation in children. For TCRbeta, the library was prepared with unique molecular identifiers. TCRdb recomputed calls from the PCR reads with MiXCR, one row per CDR3 protein. Among hundreds of thousands of distinct CDR3 sequences listed, around 15% were seen once. V shed 5 bases and J shed 4 bases, with 18 bases lying between them. CDR1 is LNHNV, CDR2 YYDKDF, per germline (reference sequence). The CDR3 covers 16 residues. Study-level findings and limits: Certain patients had high TCRbeta diversity at day 60, and it came from recipient T cells and thymic progenitors that survived. At one year after transplant, newly produced T cells mostly accounted for T-cell counts and diversity. Approximately two months post-transplant, alpha-beta T cells reportedly originated from several hundred expanded graft clones.

The sequenced sample was PBMCs, mostly from graft donor cells, obtained 360 days after TCRalphabeta/CD19-depleted stem cell transplant. The chain couples TRBV15 to TRBJ2-4; D call uncertain. The TCR originated in a male patient younger than 18 who had a stem cell transplant for acute lymphoblastic leukemia, so the T cells may come from the graft donor. The CDR3 loop reads CATSDDEPEVKNIQYF. The CDR3 DNA reads as TGTGCCACCAGCGACGATGAACCAGAAGTTAAAAACATTCAGTACTTC.